One sample yielded the 2 T cell receptor beta chains listed below, sequenced in a study of shared clonotypes between healthy human individuals. Produced via immunoSEQ multiplex PCR; TCRdb's table is partial and in-frame only. The sample contains 2,500,000 or so clones, approximately 90% of which appear only once. The sequencing sample was made of naive CD4+ T cells from PBMCs. Subset here: CD45RA+ positively selected. Receptors originate from a man between 18 and 29 years old in good health. Some clones in this sample may be carry-over from other donors' samples.

This chain connects TRBV7-9 to TRBJ2-5; 9 bases align to TRBD2. CDR3 length: 16 amino acids. In germline, CDR1 is SEHNR, CDR2 FQNEAQ (reference sequence). After removal of 3 bases from V and 5 bases from J, the junction contained 10 bases not matched to a gene. The chain's CDR3 is CASSFSSGSLMETQYF. CDR3 coding DNA: TGTGCCAGCAGCTTTAGTAGCGGGAGTTTGATGGAGACCCAGTACTTC.

This clone has only one observation. DNA of the CDR3: TGTGCCAGCAGTCCCCAGAGCGGCGGGAGGTTCACCGGGGAGCTGTTTTTT. Translating it yields CASSPQSGGRFTGELFF. The J gene is TRBJ2-2, the V gene TRBV28, with TRBD2 matching 8 bases. Germline CDR1 MDHEN, CDR2 SYDVKM. This CDR3 contains 17 residues. V was pared by 5 bases and J by 4 bases, with 12 bases of the junction left unmatched.